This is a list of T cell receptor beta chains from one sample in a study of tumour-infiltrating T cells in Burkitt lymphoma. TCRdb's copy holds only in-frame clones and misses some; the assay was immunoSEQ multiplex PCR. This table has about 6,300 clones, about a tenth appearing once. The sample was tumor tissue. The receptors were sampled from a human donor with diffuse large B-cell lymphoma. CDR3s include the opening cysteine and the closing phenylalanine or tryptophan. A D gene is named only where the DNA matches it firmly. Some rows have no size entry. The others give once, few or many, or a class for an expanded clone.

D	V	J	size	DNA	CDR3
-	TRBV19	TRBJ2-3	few	TGTGCCAGTAGTGTGGGTCCCCCCCCCGCCGATACGCAGTATTTT	CASSVGPPPADTQYF
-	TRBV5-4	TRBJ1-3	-	TGTGCCAGCAGCTTCGCCGGGGGGTCCGGAAACACCATATATTTT	CASSFAGGSGNTIYF
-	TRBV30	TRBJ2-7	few	TGTGCCTGGAGTGTACCCTTCAGGGCAGGGAACGAGCAGTACTTC	CAWSVPFRAGNEQYF
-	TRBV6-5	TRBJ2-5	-	TGTGCCAGCAGTTACATCCCCTCCATACGAGAGACCCAGTACTTC	CASSYIPSIRETQYF
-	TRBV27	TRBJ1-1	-	TGTGCCAGCAGTTTTGCGGAGAACACTGAAGCTTTCTTT	CASSFAENTEAFF
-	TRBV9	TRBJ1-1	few	TGTGCCAGCAGCTTATATATGAACACTGAAGCTTTCTTT	CASSLYMNTEAFF
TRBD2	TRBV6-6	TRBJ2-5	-	TGTGCCAGTAGCGGGGGGGCAGAGACCCAGTACTTC	CASSGGAETQYF
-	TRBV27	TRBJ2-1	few	TGTGCCAGCAGTTTATCAGGCTTTAGCTCCTACAATGAGCAGTTCTTC	CASSLSGFSSYNEQFF
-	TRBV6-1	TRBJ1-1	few	TGTGCCAGCAGTGAAGACGAGCCGTTAAACACTGAAGCTTTCTTT	CASSEDEPLNTEAFF
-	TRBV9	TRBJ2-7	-	TGTGCCAGCAGCTCCCTCGTTTACGAGCAGTACTTC	CASSSLVYEQYF
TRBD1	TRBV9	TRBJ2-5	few	TGTGCCAGCAGCGAGGGGGCCCACCAAGAGACCCAGTACTTC	CASSEGAHQETQYF
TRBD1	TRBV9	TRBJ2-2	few	TGTGCCAGCAGCGCTCGGGACAGGGCTGTCTTCGCGAACACCGGGGAGCTGTTTTTT	CASSARDRAVFANTGELFF
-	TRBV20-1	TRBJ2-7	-	TGCAGTGCTTCCTTTCCCGGGGAGCAGTACTTC	CSASFPGEQYF
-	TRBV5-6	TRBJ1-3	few	TGTGCCAGCAGCCGGGACATGAGAAACACCATATATTTT	CASSRDMRNTIYF
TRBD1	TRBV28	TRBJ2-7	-	TGTGCCAGCAGTTTATTGGTGGGGGGACAGGGCGGCCACGAGCAGTACTTC	CASSLLVGGQGGHEQYF
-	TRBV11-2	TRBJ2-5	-	TGTGCCAGCAGCTTAGAGTCAGAGACCCAGTACTTC	CASSLESETQYF
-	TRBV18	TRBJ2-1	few	TGTGCCAGCTCACCGTTGGGGGGCTTTTCCTACAATGAGCAGTTCTTC	CASSPLGGFSYNEQFF
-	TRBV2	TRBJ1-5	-	TGTGCCAGCAGTGAACCGGGGGGCCCAGTGCTCGGTTTAGCAATTAAGCCCCAGCATTTT	CASSEPGGPVLGLAIKPQHF
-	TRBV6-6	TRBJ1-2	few	TGTGCCAGCAGTACACAGGATCAGGACTACACCTTC	CASSTQDQDYTF
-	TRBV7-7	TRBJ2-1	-	TGTGCCAGCAGCTGGAGGGTAGGGGATGAGCAGTTCTTC	CASSWRVGDEQFF
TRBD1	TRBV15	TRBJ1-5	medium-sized	TGTGCCACCAGCAGAGATGGATTCGGACAGGGAGAGGATCAGCCCCAGCATTTT	CATSRDGFGQGEDQPQHF
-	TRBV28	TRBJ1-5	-	TGTGCCAGCAGTAGAGGGGTCCAGCCCCAGCATTTT	CASSRGVQPQHF
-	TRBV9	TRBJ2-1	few	TGTGCCAGCAGCGTAGCTGGAGGCAGATACAATGAGCAGTTCTTC	CASSVAGGRYNEQFF
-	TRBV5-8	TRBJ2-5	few	TGTGCCAGCAGCTTACAGGGTCAAGAGACCCAGTACTTC	CASSLQGQETQYF
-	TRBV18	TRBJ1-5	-	TGTGCCAGCTCGGAAGCTGGGGGCAATCAGCCCCAGCATTTT	CASSEAGGNQPQHF
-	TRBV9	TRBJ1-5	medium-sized	TGTGCCAGCAGCCAAACACCAAATCAGCCCCAGCATTTT	CASSQTPNQPQHF
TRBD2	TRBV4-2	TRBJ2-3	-	TGTGCCAGCAGCCAGACTAGCGGGGGGGCCACAGATACGCAGTATTTT	CASSQTSGGATDTQYF
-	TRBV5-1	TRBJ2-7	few	TGCGCCAGCAGCTTGCAGGGGCCCTCCTACGAGCAGTACTTC	CASSLQGPSYEQYF
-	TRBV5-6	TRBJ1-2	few	TGTGCCAGCAGCCCCGGAGGAGTTCAGGGCTACACCTTC	CASSPGGVQGYTF
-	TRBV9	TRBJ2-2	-	TGTGCCAGCAGCCCGAGTCCCGGGTGGCTAGTTAACGCGAACACCGGGGAGCTGTTTTTT	CASSPSPGWLVNANTGELFF
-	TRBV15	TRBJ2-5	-	TGTGCCACCAGCAGAGATCGGGAAGAGACCCAGTACTTC	CATSRDREETQYF
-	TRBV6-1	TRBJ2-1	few	TGTGCCTCAGGGAGGACGGGCTCCTACAATGAGCAGTTCTTC	CASGRTGSYNEQFF
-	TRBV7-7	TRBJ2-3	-	TGTGCCAGCAGCTTAGGGGCCACAGATACGCAGTATTTT	CASSLGATDTQYF
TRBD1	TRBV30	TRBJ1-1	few	TGTGCCGGACAGGGAAAATTCTCTGAAGCTTTCTTT	CAGQGKFSEAFF
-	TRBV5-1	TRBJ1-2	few	TGCGCCAGCAGCTTGGTCGAAGATGGCGGGGGCGGTGGCTACACCTTC	CASSLVEDGGGGGYTF
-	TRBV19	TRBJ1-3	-	TGTGCCAGTAGTATAACAAGTGATTCTGGAAACACCATATATTTT	CASSITSDSGNTIYF
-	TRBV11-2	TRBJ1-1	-	TGTGCCAGCAGCTTCCAGTCGAACACTGAAGCTTTCTTT	CASSFQSNTEAFF
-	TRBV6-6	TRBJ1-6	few	TGTGCCAGCAGTATAGGGGATTATAATTCACCCCTCCACTTT	CASSIGDYNSPLHF
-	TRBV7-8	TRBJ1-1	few	TGTGCCAGCAGCTTTAATTTGAACATTGAAGCTTTCTTT	CASSFNLNIEAFF
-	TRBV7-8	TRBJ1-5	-	TGTGCCAGCAGCTTAGCCTCATCCCAGCCCCAGCATTTT	CASSLASSQPQHF
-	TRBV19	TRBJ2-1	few	TGTGCCAGTATCCAGCGGCCAGGGGCCTACAATGAGCAGTTCTTC	CASIQRPGAYNEQFF
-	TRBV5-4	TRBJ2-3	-	TGTGCCAGCAGCCCGCCGACGGGACTCACTCAAACCGGGAGCACAGATACGCAGTATTTT	CASSPPTGLTQTGSTDTQYF
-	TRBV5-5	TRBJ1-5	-	TGTGCCAGCAGTCCCCTCAGGGCAAATCAGCCCCAGCATTTT	CASSPLRANQPQHF
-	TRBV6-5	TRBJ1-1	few	TGTGCCAGCAGTCTCGTGGGGGGGGCGGGAACTGAAGCTTTCTTT	CASSLVGGAGTEAFF
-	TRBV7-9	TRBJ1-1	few	TGTGCCAGCAGCCTAAGCAGTATAGGAACCATGAACACTGAAGCTTTCTTT	CASSLSSIGTMNTEAFF
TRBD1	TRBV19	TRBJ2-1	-	TGTGCCAGTAGTATAGTTGGGACAGGGAATGAGCAGTTCTTC	CASSIVGTGNEQFF
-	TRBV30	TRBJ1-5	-	TGTGCCTGGAGTAAGGCGGGGGGCAATCAGCCCCAGCATTTT	CAWSKAGGNQPQHF
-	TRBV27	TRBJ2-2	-	TGTGCCAGCAGTTTAGTTTCTACCGGGGAGCTGTTTTTT	CASSLVSTGELFF
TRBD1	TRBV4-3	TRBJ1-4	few	TGCGCCAGCAGCCAGGAACCCGGGACAGGGGGAGTGAAACTGTTTTTT	CASSQEPGTGGVKLFF
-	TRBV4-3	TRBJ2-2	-	TGCGCCAGCAAATTGGAAGGGGGAAACACCGGGGAGCTGTTTTTT	CASKLEGGNTGELFF
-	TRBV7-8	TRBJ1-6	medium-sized	TGTGCCAGCAGCTTAACTACACCCTCACCCCTCCACTTT	CASSLTTPSPLHF